These T cell receptor beta chains were read from a single sample in a study of T cells in narcolepsy. The repertoire was sequenced with immunoSEQ multiplex PCR; TCRdb's copy has only in-frame clones and lacks some. The data show approximately 35,000 clones, roughly 80% seen once. The sample taken for sequencing was memory (CD45RA-) CD4+ T cells from blood. These receptors all stem from a human donor in good health. Each CDR3 is given with its conserved first and last residue. The D gene is left open where the match is weak. Rows may omit the clone size; those that give it use once, few, many or a size class.

J: TRBJ2-7; size: once; V: TRBV5-1; D: NA; DNA: TGCGCCAGCAGTAGGGGCGCCGACTACGAGCAGTACTTC; CDR3: CASSRGADYEQYF
J: TRBJ2-7; size: NA; V: TRBV7-2; D: TRBD1; DNA: TGTGCCAGCAGCTCACCTAGACAGGGGGCGGTTGTCTACGAGCAGTACTTC; CDR3: CASSSPRQGAVVYEQYF
J: TRBJ2-2; size: once; V: TRBV27; D: NA; DNA: TGTGCCAGCAGCCTTCTAGCCGGGGAGCTGTTTTTT; CDR3: CASSLLAGELFF
J: TRBJ1-1; size: NA; V: TRBV5-4; D: NA; DNA: TGTGCCAGCAGCGTCTACTCCGGAGGGGGCACTGAAGCTTTCTTT; CDR3: CASSVYSGGGTEAFF
J: TRBJ2-1; size: NA; V: TRBV19; D: TRBD2; DNA: TGTGCCAGTAGTATAATAGCGGGGTACAATGAGCAGTTCTTC; CDR3: CASSIIAGYNEQFF
J: TRBJ2-1; size: once; V: TRBV5-1; D: TRBD2; DNA: TGCGCCAGCAGCTTAACCGGGACTAGCGGATACAATGAGCAGTTCTTC; CDR3: CASSLTGTSGYNEQFF
J: TRBJ1-1; size: NA; V: TRBV28; D: NA; DNA: TGTGCCAGCAGAGCCCTGGACCTGAGGCAGGGAAGAACTGAAGCTTTCTTT; CDR3: CASRALDLRQGRTEAFF
J: TRBJ2-7; size: few; V: TRBV6-6; D: NA; DNA: TGTGCCAGCAGTTACGGGACACCATACGAGCAGTACTTC; CDR3: CASSYGTPYEQYF
J: TRBJ2-5; size: NA; V: TRBV29-1; D: NA; DNA: TGCAGCGGAGGGGTGCGACGAGAGGGCCAAGAGACCCAGTACTTC; CDR3: CSGGVRREGQETQYF
J: TRBJ1-4; size: NA; V: TRBV11-3; D: NA; DNA: TGTGCCAGCAGCTCACGGGAAAAACTGTTTTTT; CDR3: CASSSREKLFF
J: TRBJ2-7; size: NA; V: TRBV7-2; D: NA; DNA: TGTGCCAGCAGGATGGACGCGAGCTCCTACGAGCAGTACTTC; CDR3: CASRMDASSYEQYF
J: TRBJ1-1; size: NA; V: TRBV5-1; D: NA; DNA: TGCGCCAGCAGCTTGGGTAACGGAGACACTGAAGCTTTCTTT; CDR3: CASSLGNGDTEAFF
J: TRBJ1-2; size: NA; V: TRBV6-5; D: NA; DNA: TGTGCCAGCAGTCTAACAGAAAACTATGGCTACACCTTC; CDR3: CASSLTENYGYTF
J: TRBJ2-7; size: NA; V: TRBV5-1; D: NA; DNA: TGCGCCAGCAGCCTTGACCGGTACGAGCAGTACTTC; CDR3: CASSLDRYEQYF
J: TRBJ2-6; size: NA; V: TRBV6-1; D: NA; DNA: TGTGCCAGCAGTGAATGGGGCTCTGGGGCCAACGTCCTGACTTTC; CDR3: CASSEWGSGANVLTF
J: TRBJ2-5; size: NA; V: TRBV18; D: NA; DNA: TGTGCCAGCTCCCAAGAACTGAAGGAGACCCAGTACTTC; CDR3: CASSQELKETQYF
J: TRBJ2-1; size: NA; V: TRBV9; D: TRBD2; DNA: TGTGCCAGCAGCGTAGTAGCGGGGGGCCCGGAACAGTTCTTC; CDR3: CASSVVAGGPEQFF
J: TRBJ2-7; size: NA; V: TRBV4-2; D: TRBD2; DNA: TGTGCCAGCAGCTTACCGGGACTAGCGAGCTACGAGCAGTACTTC; CDR3: CASSLPGLASYEQYF
J: TRBJ2-7; size: NA; V: TRBV10-3; D: NA; DNA: TGTGCCATCAGTTCAGAAACTCATACCTACGAGCAGTACTTC; CDR3: CAISSETHTYEQYF
J: TRBJ2-2; size: NA; V: TRBV18; D: NA; DNA: TGTGCCAGCTCATTTAGTGCGAACACCGGGGAGCTGTTTTTT; CDR3: CASSFSANTGELFF
J: TRBJ2-3; size: NA; V: TRBV19; D: TRBD1; DNA: TGTGGGGGCCGGGACAGCTACTGGCATTTCACAGATACGCAGTATTTT; CDR3: CGGRDSYWHFTDTQYF
J: TRBJ2-5; size: NA; V: TRBV7-2; D: TRBD2; DNA: TGTGCCAGCAGCAAGCGGGATGGGCAAGAGACCCAGTACTTC; CDR3: CASSKRDGQETQYF
J: TRBJ2-3; size: NA; V: TRBV19; D: NA; DNA: TGTGCCAGTAGCATTAGCGGACCCACAGATACGCAGTATTTT; CDR3: CASSISGPTDTQYF
J: TRBJ2-7; size: NA; V: TRBV27; D: NA; DNA: TGTGCCAGCAGCACGTCAGGGGACGAGCAGTACTTC; CDR3: CASSTSGDEQYF
J: TRBJ1-6; size: once; V: TRBV7-2; D: NA; DNA: TGTGCCAGCAGCTTAGAAGGGAGGGGTAATTCACCCCTCCACTTT; CDR3: CASSLEGRGNSPLHF
J: TRBJ2-4; size: NA; V: TRBV6-1; D: TRBD1; DNA: TGTGCCAGCAGTGTGACAGGGACCAAAAACATTCAGTACTTC; CDR3: CASSVTGTKNIQYF
J: TRBJ1-5; size: NA; V: TRBV30; D: TRBD1; DNA: TGTGCCTGGTGGCCCACAGGGGGCAGGGATCAGCCCCAGCATTTT; CDR3: CAWWPTGGRDQPQHF
J: TRBJ2-5; size: NA; V: TRBV7-8; D: TRBD2; DNA: TGTGCCAGCAGCTCGGAGACTAGCGGGCAAGAGACCCAGTACTTC; CDR3: CASSSETSGQETQYF
J: TRBJ2-1; size: NA; V: TRBV5-8; D: TRBD1; DNA: TGTGCCAGCAACAAACAGGGGGTCTCCTACAATGAGCAGTTCTTC; CDR3: CASNKQGVSYNEQFF
J: TRBJ2-1; size: NA; V: TRBV18; D: TRBD2; DNA: TGTGCCAGCTCACCGAGCGGGAGCCAACAATATGAGCAGTTCTTC; CDR3: CASSPSGSQQYEQFF
J: TRBJ2-5; size: NA; V: TRBV7-3; D: NA; DNA: TGTGCCAGCAGCTTGGGTACCCGGGAGACCCAGTACTTC; CDR3: CASSLGTRETQYF
J: TRBJ2-7; size: NA; V: TRBV27; D: NA; DNA: TGTGCCAGCAGTTTCACAGGCACTTTCAGCGAGCAGTACTTC; CDR3: CASSFTGTFSEQYF
J: TRBJ2-1; size: NA; V: TRBV7-6; D: TRBD2; DNA: TGTGCCAGCAGCTTAGGCGTGACAGCGGGAGCCTCCTACAATGAGCAGTTCTTC; CDR3: CASSLGVTAGASYNEQFF
J: TRBJ2-1; size: NA; V: TRBV6-5; D: TRBD2; DNA: TGTGCCAGCAGTCTAGCGGGAGGAGAGCAGTTCTTC; CDR3: CASSLAGGEQFF
J: TRBJ1-1; size: few; V: TRBV10-3; D: TRBD1; DNA: TGTGCCATCAGGAGGGAGGGGGCAATTTGGACTGAAGCTTTCTTT; CDR3: CAIRREGAIWTEAFF